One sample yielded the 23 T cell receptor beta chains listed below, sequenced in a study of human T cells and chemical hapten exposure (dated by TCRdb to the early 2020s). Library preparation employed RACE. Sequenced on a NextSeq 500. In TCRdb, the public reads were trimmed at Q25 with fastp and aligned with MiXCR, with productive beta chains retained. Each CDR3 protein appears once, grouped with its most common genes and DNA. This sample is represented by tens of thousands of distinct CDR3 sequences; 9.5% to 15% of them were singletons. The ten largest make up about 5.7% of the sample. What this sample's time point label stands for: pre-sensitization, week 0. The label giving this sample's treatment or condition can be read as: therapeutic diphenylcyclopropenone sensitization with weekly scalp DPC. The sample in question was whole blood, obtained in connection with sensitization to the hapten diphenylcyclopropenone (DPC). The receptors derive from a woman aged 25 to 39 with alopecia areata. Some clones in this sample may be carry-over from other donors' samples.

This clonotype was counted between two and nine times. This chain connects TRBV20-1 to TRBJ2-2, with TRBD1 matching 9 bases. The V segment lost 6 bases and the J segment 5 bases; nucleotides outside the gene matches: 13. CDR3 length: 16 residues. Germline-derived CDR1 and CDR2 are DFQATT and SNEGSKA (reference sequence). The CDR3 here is CSASTGGTKQTGELFF. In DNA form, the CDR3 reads TGCAGTGCATCTACAGGGGGCACAAAACAGACCGGGGAGCTGTTTTTT.

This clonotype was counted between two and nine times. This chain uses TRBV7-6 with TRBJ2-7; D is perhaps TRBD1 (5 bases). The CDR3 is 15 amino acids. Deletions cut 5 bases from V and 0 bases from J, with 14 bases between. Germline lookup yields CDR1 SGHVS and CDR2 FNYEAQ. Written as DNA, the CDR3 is TGTGCCAGCAGCCCTCAGGGCCGAAGCTCCTACGAGCAGTACTTC. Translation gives CASSPQGRSSYEQYF.

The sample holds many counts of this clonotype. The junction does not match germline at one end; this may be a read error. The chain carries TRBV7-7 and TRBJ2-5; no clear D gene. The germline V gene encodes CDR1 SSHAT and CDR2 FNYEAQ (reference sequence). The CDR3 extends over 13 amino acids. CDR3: CASSLVTQETQYF. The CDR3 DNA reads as TGTGCTAGCAGCTTAGTAACTCAAGAGACCCAGTACTTC.

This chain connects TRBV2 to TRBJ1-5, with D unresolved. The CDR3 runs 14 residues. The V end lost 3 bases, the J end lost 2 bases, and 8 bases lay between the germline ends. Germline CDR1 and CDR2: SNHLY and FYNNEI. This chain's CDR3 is CASSDRRGNQPQHF. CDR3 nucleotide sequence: TGTGCCAGCAGTGACAGGAGGGGCAATCAGCCCCAGCATTTT.

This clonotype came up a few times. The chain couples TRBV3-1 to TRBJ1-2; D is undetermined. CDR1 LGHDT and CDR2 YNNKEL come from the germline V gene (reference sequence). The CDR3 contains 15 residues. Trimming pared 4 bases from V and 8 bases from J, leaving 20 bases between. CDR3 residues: CASSLTESLGGGYTF. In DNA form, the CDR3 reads TGTGCCAGCAGCCTTACAGAATCTCTCGGTGGAGGCTACACCTTC.

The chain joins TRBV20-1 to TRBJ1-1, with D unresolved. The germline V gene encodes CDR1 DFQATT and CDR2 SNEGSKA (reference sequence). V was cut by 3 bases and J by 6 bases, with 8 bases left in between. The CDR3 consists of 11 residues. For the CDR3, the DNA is TGCAGTGCTAGCGGGAATTCTGAAGCTTTCTTT. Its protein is CSASGNSEAFF.

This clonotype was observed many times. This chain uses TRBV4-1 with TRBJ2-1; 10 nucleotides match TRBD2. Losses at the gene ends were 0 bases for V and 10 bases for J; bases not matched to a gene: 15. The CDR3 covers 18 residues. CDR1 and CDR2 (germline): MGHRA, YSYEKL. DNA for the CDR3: TGCGCCAGCAGCCAAGACAAATCTAGCGGGAGATTTGGTGGGGAGCAGTTCTTC. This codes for CASSQDKSSGRFGGEQFF.

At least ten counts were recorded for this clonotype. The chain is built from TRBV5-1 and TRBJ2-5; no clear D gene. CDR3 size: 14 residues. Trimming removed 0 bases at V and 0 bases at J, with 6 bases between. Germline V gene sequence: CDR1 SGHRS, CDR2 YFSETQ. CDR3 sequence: CASSLGANQETQYF. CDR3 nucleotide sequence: TGCGCCAGCAGCTTGGGGGCGAACCAAGAGACCCAGTACTTC.

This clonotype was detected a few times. The CDR3 is CSAGLAGGPNEQFF. The CDR3 nucleotides are TGCAGCGCTGGACTAGCGGGAGGGCCGAATGAGCAGTTCTTC. V and J are TRBV29-1 and TRBJ2-1; TRBD2 matches at 15 bases. The trim removed 7 bases at V and 7 bases at J, leaving 5 bases unmatched. CDR1 and CDR2 from the germline V gene are SQVTM and ANQGSEA. There are 14 residues in the CDR3.

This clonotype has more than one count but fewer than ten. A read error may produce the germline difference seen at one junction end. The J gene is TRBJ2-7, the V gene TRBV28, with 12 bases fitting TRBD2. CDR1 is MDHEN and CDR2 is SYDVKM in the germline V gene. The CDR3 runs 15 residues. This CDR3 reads CASRPSDGTSGRQDF. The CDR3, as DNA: TGTGCCAGCAGGCCTTCTGACGGGACTAGCGGGCGTCAGGACTTC.

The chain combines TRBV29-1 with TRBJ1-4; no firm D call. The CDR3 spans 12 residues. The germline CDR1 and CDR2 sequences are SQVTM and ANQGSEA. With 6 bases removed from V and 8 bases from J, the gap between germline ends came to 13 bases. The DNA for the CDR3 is TGCAGCGTGATTGGGTTACGCGAAAAACTGTTTTTT. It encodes CSVIGLREKLFF.

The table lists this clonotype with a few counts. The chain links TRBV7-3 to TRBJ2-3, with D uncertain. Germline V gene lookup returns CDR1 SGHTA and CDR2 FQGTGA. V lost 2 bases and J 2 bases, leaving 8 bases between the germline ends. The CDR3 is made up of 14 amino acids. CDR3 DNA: TGTGCCAGCAGCTTAGGCCAGCCCACAGATACGCAGTATTTT. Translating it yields CASSLGQPTDTQYF.

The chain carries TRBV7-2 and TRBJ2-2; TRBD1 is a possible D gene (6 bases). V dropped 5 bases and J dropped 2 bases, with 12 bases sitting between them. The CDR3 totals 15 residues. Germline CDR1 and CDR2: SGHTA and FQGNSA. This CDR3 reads CASSPHGTNTGELFF. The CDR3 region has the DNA TGTGCCAGCAGCCCCCACGGGACAAACACCGGGGAGCTGTTTTTT.

The CDR3 DNA reads as TGTGCCAGCAGTCCCGACAACTCGCTGCTCTATGGCTACACCTTC. This sequence encodes CASSPDNSLLYGYTF. The chain couples TRBV6-6 to TRBJ1-2; D is unclear. The CDR3 is 15 residues long. The germline CDR1 and CDR2 sequences are MNHNY and SVGAGI (reference sequence). The V end was cut by 5 bases, the J end by 4 bases, with 17 bases between.

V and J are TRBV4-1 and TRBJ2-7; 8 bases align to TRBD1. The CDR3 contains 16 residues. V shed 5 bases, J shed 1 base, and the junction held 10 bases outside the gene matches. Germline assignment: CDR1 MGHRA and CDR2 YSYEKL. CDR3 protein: CASSERSGQGSYEQYF. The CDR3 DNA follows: TGCGCCAGCAGCGAAAGGTCCGGACAGGGATCCTACGAGCAGTACTTC.

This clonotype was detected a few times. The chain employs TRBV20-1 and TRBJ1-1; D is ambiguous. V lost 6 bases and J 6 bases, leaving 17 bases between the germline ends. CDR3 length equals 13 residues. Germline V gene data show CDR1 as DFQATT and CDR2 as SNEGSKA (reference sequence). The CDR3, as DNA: TGCAGTGCACTGGGAGGGTGGATGTCTGAAGCTTTCTTT. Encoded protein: CSALGGWMSEAFF.

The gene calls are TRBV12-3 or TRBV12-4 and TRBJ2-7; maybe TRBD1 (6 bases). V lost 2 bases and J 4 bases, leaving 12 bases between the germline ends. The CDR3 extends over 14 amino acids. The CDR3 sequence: CASSLSQGLYEQYF. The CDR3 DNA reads TGTGCCAGCAGTTTAAGCCAGGGGCTGTACGAGCAGTACTTC.

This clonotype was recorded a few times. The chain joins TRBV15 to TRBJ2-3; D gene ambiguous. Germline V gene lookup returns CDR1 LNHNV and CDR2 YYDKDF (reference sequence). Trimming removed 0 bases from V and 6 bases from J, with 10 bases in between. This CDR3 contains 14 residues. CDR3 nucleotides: TGTGCCACCAGCAGAGATCTAGGGTTTGATACGCAGTATTTT. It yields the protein CATSRDLGFDTQYF.

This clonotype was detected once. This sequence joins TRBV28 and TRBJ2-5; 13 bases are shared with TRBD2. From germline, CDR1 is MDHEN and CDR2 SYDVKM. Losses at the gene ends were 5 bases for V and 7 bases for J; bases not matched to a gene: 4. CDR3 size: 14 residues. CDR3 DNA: TGTGCCAGCAGTAGACTAGCGGGAGGAGGGACCCAGTACTTC. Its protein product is CASSRLAGGGTQYF.

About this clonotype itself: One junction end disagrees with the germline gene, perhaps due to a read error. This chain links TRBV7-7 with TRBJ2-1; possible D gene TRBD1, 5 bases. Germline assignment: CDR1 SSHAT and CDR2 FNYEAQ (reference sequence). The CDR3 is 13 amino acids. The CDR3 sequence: CASSSAPGNEQFF. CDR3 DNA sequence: TGTGCTAGCAGCTCCGCCCCAGGGAATGAGCAGTTCTTC.

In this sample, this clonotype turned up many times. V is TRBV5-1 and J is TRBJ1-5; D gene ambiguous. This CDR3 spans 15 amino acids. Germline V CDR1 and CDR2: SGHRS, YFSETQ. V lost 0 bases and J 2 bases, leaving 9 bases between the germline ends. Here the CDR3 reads CASSLGGRGNQPQHF. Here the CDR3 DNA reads TGCGCCAGCAGCTTGGGAGGGAGGGGCAATCAGCCCCAGCATTTT.

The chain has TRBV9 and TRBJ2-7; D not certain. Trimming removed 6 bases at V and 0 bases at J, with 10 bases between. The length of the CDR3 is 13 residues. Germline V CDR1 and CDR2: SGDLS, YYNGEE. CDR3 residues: CASTGHSSYEQYF. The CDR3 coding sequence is TGTGCCAGCACTGGGCACAGCTCCTACGAGCAGTACTTC.

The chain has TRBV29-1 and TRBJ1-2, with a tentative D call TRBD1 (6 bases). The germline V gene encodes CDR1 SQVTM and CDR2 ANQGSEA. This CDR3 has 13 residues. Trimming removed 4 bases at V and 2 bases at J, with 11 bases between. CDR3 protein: CSVAAGVNYGYTF. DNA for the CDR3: TGCAGCGTTGCGGCAGGGGTAAACTATGGCTACACCTTC.